This T cell receptor beta chain was documented in a study of T cells in Graves' hyperthyroidism and ophthalmopathy. Ophthalmopathy patients had Clinical Activity Score at least 3, NOSPECS grade at least 4, duration under 3 months. This clonotype has a count of ten or more. TCR beta CDR3 region amplification was performed from RNA transcripts. First-round RT-PCR targeting the TCR CDR3 was performed with the HTBI primer set. TCRdb reanalysed the multiplex PCR reads using MiXCR and keeps one entry per CDR3 protein. The table has under 65,000 distinct CDR3 sequences, approximately 53% seen once. Specimen: blood. This clonotype was sampled from a woman in her sixties with Graves' ophthalmopathy.

DNA for the CDR3: TGTGCCAGCAGCTTCGGGGCCAGAGCAAATGAAAAACTGTTTTTT. Protein sequence: CASSFGARANEKLFF. The V and J genes are TRBV7-9 and TRBJ1-4; D is perhaps TRBD1 (5 bases). The CDR3 runs to 15 residues. Germline assignment: CDR1 SEHNR and CDR2 FQNEAQ (reference sequence). The ends were cut back, 3 bases at V and 5 bases at J, with 13 bases in the middle.